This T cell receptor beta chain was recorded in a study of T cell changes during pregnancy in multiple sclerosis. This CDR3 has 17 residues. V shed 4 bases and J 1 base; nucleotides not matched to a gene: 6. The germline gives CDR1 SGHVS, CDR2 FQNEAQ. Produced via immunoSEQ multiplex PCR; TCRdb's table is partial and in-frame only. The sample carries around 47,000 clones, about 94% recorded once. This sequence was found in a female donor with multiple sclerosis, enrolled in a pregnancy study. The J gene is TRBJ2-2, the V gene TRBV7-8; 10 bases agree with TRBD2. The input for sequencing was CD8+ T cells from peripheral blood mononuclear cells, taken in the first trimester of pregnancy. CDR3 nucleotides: TGTGCCAGCAGCTGGGCGCGGACTAGCGGGAACACCGGGGAGCTGTTTTTT. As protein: CASSWARTSGNTGELFF.